This entry describes one T cell receptor (beta chain). Antigen unknown. This table comes from immunoSEQ multiplex PCR, and its TCRdb copy is limited to in-frame clones, with some not included. The table shows approximately 600,000 clones, with about 95% occurring only once. Germline V gene data show CDR1 as SGHRS and CDR2 as YFSETQ. V shed 4 bases and J 2 bases; nucleotides not matched to a gene: 16. This CDR3 region has 18 residues. Naive CD8 cells lacked CD45RO, underwent positive selection for CCR7 and left out terminally differentiated effector memory CD45RA+ cells. The data belong to a study of shared clonotypes between healthy human individuals. Study-wide results and caveats: Among donors, the sharing of clonotypes was expected to be influenced by sequencing depth.

V and J are TRBV5-1 and TRBJ1-2, with TRBD1 matching over 8 bases. The receptor was isolated from a woman aged 25-40 years in good health. Material: naive CD8+ T cells sorted from blood. In nucleotides, the CDR3 is TGCGCCAGCAGCATGGACGGTTTTCTGGGACAGGCCAACTATGGCTACACCTTC. Amino acid sequence: CASSMDGFLGQANYGYTF.